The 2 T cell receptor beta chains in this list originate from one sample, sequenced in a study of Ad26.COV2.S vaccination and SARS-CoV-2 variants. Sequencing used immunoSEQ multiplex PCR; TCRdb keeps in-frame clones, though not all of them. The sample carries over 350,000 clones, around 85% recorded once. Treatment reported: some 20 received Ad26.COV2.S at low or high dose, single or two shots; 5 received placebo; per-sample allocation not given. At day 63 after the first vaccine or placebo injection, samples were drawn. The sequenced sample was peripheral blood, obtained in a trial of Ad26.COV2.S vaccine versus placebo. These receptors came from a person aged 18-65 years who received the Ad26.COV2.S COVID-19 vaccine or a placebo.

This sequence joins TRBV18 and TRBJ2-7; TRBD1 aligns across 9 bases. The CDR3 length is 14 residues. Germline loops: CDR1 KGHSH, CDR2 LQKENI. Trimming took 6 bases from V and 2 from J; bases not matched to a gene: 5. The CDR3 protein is CASSGQGTTYEQYF. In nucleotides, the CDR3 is TGTGCCAGCTCCGGACAGGGGACAACCTACGAGCAGTACTTC.

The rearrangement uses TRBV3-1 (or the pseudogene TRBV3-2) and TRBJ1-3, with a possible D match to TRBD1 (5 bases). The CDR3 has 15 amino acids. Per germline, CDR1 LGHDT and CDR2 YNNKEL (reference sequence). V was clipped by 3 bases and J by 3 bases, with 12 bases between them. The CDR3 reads CASSQYSGSGNTIYF. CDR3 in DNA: TGTGCCAGCAGCCAGTATTCAGGGAGTGGAAACACCATATATTTT.